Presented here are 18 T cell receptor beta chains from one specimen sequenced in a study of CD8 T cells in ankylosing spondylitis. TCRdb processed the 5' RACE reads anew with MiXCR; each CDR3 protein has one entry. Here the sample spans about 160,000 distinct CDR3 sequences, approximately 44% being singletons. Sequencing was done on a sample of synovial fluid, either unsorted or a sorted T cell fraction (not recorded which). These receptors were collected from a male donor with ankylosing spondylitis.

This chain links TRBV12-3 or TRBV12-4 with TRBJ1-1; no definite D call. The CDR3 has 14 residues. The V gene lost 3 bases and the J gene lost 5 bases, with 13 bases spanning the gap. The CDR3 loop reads CASSFRVAGTEAFF. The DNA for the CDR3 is TGTGCCAGCAGTTTCAGAGTAGCGGGGACTGAAGCTTTCTTT.

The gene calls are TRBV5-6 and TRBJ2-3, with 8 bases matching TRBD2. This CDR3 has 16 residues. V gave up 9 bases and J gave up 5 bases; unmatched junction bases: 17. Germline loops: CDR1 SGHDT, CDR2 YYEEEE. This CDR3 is CATRSQGSGTKDTQYF. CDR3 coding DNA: TGTGCCACCCGATCCCAGGGTAGCGGGACGAAAGATACGCAGTATTTT.

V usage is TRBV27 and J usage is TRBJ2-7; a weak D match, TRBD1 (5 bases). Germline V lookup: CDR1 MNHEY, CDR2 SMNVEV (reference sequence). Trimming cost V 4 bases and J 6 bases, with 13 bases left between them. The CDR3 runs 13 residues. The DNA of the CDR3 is TGTGCCAGCAGTTCGACAGTACGGGTCGAGCAGTACTTC. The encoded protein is CASSSTVRVEQYF.

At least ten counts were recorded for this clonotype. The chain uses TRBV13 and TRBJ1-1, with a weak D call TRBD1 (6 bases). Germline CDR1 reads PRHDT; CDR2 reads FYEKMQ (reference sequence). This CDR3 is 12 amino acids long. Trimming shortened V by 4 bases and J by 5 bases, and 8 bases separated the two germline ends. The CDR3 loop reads CASSSGQTEAFF. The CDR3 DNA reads TGTGCCAGCAGCTCAGGACAGACTGAAGCTTTCTTT.

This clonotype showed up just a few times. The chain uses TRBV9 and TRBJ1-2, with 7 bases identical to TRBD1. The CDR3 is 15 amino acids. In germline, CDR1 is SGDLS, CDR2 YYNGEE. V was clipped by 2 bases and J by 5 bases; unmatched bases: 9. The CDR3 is CASSVEAGGWYGYTF. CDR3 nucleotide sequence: TGTGCCAGCAGCGTCGAGGCAGGGGGTTGGTATGGCTACACCTTC.

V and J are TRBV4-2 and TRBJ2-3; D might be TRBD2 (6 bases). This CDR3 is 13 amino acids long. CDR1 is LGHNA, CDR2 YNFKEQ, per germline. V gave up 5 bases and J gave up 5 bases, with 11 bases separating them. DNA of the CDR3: TGTGCCAGCAGCGCGGGGTCGGTAGATACGCAGTATTTT. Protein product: CASSAGSVDTQYF.

The CDR3 DNA reads TGTGCCATCCTAGCGGGAGGGGGGTACGAGCAGTACTTC. This codes for CAILAGGGYEQYF. This chain joins TRBV10-3 and TRBJ2-7; TRBD2 agrees at 12 bases. The junction had 3 bases not matched to a gene; V was cut back by 8 bases and J by 4 bases. The germline V gene encodes CDR1 ENHRY and CDR2 SYGVKD. This CDR3 has 13 residues.

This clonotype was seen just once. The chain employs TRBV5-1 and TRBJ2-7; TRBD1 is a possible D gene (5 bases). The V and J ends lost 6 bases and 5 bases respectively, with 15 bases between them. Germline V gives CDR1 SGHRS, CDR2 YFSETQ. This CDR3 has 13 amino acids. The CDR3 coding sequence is TGCGCCAGCACCCGGCAGGGTGGGGACGAGCAGTACTTC. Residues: CASTRQGGDEQYF.

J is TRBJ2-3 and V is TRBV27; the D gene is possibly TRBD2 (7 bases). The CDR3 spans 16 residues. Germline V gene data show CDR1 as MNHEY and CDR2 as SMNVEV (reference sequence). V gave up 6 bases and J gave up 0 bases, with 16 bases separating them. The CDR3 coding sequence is TGTGCCAGCAGAATCCCGGGGGGCGTTAGCACAGATACGCAGTATTTT. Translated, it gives CASRIPGGVSTDTQYF.

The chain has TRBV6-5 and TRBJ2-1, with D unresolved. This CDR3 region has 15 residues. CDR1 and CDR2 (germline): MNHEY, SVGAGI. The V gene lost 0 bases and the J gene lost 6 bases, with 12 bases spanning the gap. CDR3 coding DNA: TGTGCCAGCAGTTACTCTGGGTCCTCGGGCAATGAGCAGTTCTTC. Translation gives CASSYSGSSGNEQFF.

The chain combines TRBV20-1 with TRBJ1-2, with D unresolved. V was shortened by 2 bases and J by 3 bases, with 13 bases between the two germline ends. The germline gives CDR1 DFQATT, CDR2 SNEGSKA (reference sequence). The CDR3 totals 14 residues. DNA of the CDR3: TGCAGTGCTAGATCTATTATCGTTTACTATGGCTACACCTTC. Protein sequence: CSARSIIVYYGYTF.

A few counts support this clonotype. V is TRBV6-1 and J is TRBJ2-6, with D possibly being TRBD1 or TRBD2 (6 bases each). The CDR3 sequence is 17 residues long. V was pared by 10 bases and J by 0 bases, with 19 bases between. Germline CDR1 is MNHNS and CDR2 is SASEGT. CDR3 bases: TGTGCCACGCAAAAGGGGGTAGCGGTCTCTGGGGCCAACGTCCTGACTTTC. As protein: CATQKGVAVSGANVLTF.

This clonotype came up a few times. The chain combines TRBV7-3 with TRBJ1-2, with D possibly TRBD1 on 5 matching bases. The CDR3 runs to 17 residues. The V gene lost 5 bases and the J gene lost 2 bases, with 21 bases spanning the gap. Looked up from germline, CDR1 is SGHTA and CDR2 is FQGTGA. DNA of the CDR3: TGTGCCAGCAGCCCTGGGGACCCCGCTTCCTCAAACTATGGCTACACCTTC. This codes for CASSPGDPASSNYGYTF.

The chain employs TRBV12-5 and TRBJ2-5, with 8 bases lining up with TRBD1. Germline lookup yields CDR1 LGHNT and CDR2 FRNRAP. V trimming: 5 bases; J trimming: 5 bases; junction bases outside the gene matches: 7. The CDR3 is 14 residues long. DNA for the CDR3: TGTGCTAGTGGTCCGGACAGGGCGGTCGAGACCCAGTACTTC. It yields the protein CASGPDRAVETQYF.

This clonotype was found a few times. CDR3 in amino acids: CASSLAGLAIPDTQYF. CDR3 DNA: TGTGCCAGCAGTTTAGCGGGACTAGCAATTCCAGATACGCAGTATTTT. The rearrangement links TRBV12-3 or TRBV12-4 to TRBJ2-3; 9 bases line up with TRBD2. The V and J ends lost 0 bases and 4 bases, in that order; junction bases with no gene match: 5. The length of the CDR3 is 16 residues.

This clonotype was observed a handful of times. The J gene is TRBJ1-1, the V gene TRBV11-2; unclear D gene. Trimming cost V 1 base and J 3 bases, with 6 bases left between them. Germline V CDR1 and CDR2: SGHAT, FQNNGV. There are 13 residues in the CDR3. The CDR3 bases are TGTGCCAGCAGCTTAGTTCCGGACACTGAAGCTTTCTTT. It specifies CASSLVPDTEAFF.

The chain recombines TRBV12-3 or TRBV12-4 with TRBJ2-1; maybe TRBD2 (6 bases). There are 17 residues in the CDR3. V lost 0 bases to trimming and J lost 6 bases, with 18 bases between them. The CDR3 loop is CASSLASLLPGGNEQFF. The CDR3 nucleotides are TGTGCCAGCAGTTTAGCGTCGCTACTTCCCGGGGGCAATGAGCAGTTCTTC.

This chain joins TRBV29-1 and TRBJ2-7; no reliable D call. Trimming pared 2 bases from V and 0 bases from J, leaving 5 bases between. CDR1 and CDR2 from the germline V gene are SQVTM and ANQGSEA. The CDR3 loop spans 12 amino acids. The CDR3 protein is CSVEIASYEQYF. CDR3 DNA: TGCAGCGTTGAAATCGCCTCCTACGAGCAGTACTTC.